These 8 T cell receptor beta chains came from one sample sequenced in a study of cytomegalovirus exposure and HLA in healthy donors. The PCR had 60 Vbeta and 13 Jbeta primers. Sequenced by immunoSEQ multiplex PCR; TCRdb stores in-frame clones only, minus some. This table has around 53,000 clones, around 70% appearing once. The material sequenced was PBMCs. The origin of the receptors is a young man in good health and CMV-seronegative.

The CDR3: CAIRGGGASGGGTDTQYF. DNA for the CDR3: TGTGCCATCAGAGGAGGAGGGGCTAGCGGGGGGGGCACAGATACGCAGTATTTT. The chain is built from TRBV10-3 and TRBJ2-3; TRBD2 matches at 12 bases. The germline CDR1 and CDR2 sequences are ENHRY and SYGVKD. With 6 bases clipped from V and 1 base from J, the junction kept 11 bases outside the gene matches. This CDR3 contains 18 residues.

This clone has only a few counts. V usage is TRBV29-1 and J usage is TRBJ1-2; no clear D. This CDR3 has 11 amino acids. Germline loops: CDR1 SQVTM, CDR2 ANQGSEA. Here the CDR3 DNA reads TGCAGTAGCAAAAACAACTATGGCTACACCTTC. Its protein is CSSKNNYGYTF. The full variable domain, its missing parts supplied by reference TRBV29-1 and TRBJ1-2, is SAVISQKPSRDICQRGTSLTIQCQVDSQVTMMFWYRQQPGQSLTLIATANQGSEATYESGFVIDKFPISRPNLTFSTLTVSNMSPEDSSIYLCSSKNNYGYTFGSGTRLTVV.

In its sample, this clone was seen once. This chain links TRBV6-5 with TRBJ1-1; D remains unclear. Trimming pared 6 bases from V and 5 bases from J, leaving 7 bases between. The CDR3 length is 11 residues. Germline V gene sequence: CDR1 MNHEY, CDR2 SVGAGI. The CDR3 sequence is CASRPGTEAFF. CDR3 nucleotide sequence: TGTGCCAGCAGGCCCGGGACTGAAGCTTTCTTT.

This sequence joins TRBV13 and TRBJ2-7; 8 nucleotides align to TRBD1. Germline CDR1 is PRHDT and CDR2 is FYEKMQ (reference sequence). Trimming at V came to 5 bases and at J to 3 bases, leaving 9 bases not matched to a gene. This CDR3 spans 15 amino acids. CDR3 sequence reads: CASSPGDRRFYEQYF. DNA of the CDR3: TGTGCCAGCAGCCCTGGGGACAGGAGATTCTACGAGCAGTACTTC.

The chain is built from TRBV6-5 and TRBJ1-6; TRBD1 is a possible D gene (5 bases). CDR1 MNHEY and CDR2 SVGAGI come from the germline V gene. The CDR3 has 15 amino acids. V was pared by 0 bases and J by 6 bases, with 9 bases between. The CDR3 region has the DNA TGTGCCAGCAGTTACTCGCAGGGAAGTAATTCACCCCTCCACTTT. This translates into CASSYSQGSNSPLHF.

The chain uses TRBV7-2 and TRBJ1-6, with TRBD1 matching over 7 bases. Germline V gives CDR1 SGHTA, CDR2 FQGNSA. V dropped 5 bases and J dropped 10; count of bases not matched to a gene: 11. The CDR3 runs to 15 residues. This chain's CDR3 is CASSRETGVGSPLHF. In DNA form, the CDR3 reads TGTGCCAGCAGCAGAGAAACAGGGGTAGGGTCACCCCTCCACTTT.

The rearrangement uses TRBV30 and TRBJ2-5; tentatively, D is TRBD2 (6 bases). The CDR3 extends over 13 amino acids. Trimming stripped 2 bases from V and 4 bases from J, with 11 bases between. Germline V gene sequence: CDR1 GTSNPN, CDR2 SVGIG (reference sequence). For the CDR3, the DNA is TGTGCCTGGAGTCTTGCGGGACTAGAGACCCAGTACTTC. Amino acid sequence: CAWSLAGLETQYF. The variable domain in full, with the rest retrieved from reference TRBV30 and TRBJ2-5, is SQTIHQWPATLVQPVGSPLSLECTVEGTSNPNLYWYRQAAGRGLQLLFYSVGIGQISSEVPQNLSASRPQDRQFILSSKKLLLSDSGFYLCAWSLAGLETQYFGPGTRLLVL.

This clone showed up just once. The DNA for the CDR3 is TGTGCCAGCAGTGAAGAGGCAGGGGGCGTTGGCTACACCTTC. It codes for CASSEEAGGVGYTF. The chain is built from TRBV6-1 and TRBJ1-2, with 8 bases aligning to TRBD1. Germline-derived CDR1 and CDR2 are MNHNS and SASEGT. With V trimmed by 1 base and J by 7 bases, 5 bases remained unmatched. This CDR3 has 14 residues.